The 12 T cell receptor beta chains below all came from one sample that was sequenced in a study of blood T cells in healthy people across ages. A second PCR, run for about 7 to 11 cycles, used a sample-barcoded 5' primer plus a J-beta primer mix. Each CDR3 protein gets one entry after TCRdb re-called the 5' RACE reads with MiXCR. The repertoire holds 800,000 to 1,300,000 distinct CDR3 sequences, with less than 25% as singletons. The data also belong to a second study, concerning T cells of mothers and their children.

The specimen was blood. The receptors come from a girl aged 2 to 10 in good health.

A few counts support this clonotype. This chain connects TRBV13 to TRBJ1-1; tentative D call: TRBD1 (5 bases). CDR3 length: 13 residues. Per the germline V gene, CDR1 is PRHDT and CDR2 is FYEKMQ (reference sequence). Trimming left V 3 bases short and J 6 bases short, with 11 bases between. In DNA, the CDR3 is TGTGCCAGCAGCTTTGGGGGAGACGCTGAAGCTTTCTTT. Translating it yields CASSFGGDAEAFF. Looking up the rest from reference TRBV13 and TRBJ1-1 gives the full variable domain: AAGVIQSPRHLIKEKRETATLKCYPIPRHDTVYWYQQGPGQDPQFLISFYEKMQSDKGSIPDRFSAQQFSDYHSELNMSSLELGDSALYFCASSFGGDAEAFFGQGTRLTVV.

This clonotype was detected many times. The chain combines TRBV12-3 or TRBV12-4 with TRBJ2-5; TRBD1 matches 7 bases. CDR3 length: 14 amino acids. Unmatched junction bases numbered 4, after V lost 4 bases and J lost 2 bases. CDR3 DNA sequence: TGTGCCAGCAGTTCCCGACAGGGTCAAGAGACCCAGTACTTC. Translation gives CASSSRQGQETQYF.

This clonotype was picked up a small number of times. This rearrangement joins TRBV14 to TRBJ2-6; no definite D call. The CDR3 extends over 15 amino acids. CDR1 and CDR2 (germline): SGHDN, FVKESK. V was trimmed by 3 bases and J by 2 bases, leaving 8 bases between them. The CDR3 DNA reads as TGTGCCAGCAGCCAGACCGTACCTGGGGCCAACGTCCTGACTTTC. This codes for CASSQTVPGANVLTF.

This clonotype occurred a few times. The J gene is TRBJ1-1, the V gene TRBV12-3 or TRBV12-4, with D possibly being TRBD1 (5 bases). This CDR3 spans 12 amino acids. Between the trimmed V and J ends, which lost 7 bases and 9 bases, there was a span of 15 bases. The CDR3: CASTQDILKAFF. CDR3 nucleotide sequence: TGTGCCAGCACTCAGGACATTCTAAAAGCTTTCTTT.

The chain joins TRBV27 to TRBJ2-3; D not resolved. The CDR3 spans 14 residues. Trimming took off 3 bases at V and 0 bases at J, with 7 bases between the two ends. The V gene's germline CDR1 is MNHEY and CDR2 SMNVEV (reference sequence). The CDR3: CASSFTPSTDTQYF. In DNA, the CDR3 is TGTGCCAGCAGTTTTACACCTAGCACAGATACGCAGTATTTT.

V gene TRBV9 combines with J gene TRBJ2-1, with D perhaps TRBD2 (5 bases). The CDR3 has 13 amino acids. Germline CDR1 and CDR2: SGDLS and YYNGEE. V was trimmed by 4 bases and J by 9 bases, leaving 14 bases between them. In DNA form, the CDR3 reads TGTGCCAGCAGCTATATGGTAGGAGGTGAGCAGTTCTTC. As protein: CASSYMVGGEQFF.

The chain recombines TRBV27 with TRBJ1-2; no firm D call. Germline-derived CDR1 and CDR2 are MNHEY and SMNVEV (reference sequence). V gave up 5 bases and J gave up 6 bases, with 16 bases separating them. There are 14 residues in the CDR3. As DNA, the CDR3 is TGTGCCAGCAGTCCCCACCTACTAGGTAATGGCTACACCTTC. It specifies CASSPHLLGNGYTF.

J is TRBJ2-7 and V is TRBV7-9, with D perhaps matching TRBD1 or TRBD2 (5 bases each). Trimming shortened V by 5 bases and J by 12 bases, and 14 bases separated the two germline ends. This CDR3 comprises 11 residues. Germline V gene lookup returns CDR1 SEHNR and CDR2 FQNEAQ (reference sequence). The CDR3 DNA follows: TGTGCCAGCAGCGCCAACTGGGGGTGGTACTTC. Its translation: CASSANWGWYF.

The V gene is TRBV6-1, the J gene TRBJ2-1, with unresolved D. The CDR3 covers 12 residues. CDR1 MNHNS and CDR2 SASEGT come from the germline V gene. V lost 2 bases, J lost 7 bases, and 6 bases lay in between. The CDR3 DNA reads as TGTGCCAGCAGTGAACGCAGGAATGAGCAGTTCTTC. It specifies CASSERRNEQFF.

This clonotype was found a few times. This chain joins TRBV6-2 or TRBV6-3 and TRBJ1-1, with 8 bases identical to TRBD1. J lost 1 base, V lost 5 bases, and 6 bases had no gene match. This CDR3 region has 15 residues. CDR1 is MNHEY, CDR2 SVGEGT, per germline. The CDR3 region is CASSRTGYRNTEAFF. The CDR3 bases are TGTGCCAGCAGTAGGACAGGGTATCGGAACACTGAAGCTTTCTTT.

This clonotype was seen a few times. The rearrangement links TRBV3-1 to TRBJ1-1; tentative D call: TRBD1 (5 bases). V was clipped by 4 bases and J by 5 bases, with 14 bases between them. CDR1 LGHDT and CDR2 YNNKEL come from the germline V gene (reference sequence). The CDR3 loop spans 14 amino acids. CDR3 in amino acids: CASSPQGFSTEAFF. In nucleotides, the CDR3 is TGTGCCAGCAGCCCCCAGGGTTTTTCAACTGAAGCTTTCTTT.

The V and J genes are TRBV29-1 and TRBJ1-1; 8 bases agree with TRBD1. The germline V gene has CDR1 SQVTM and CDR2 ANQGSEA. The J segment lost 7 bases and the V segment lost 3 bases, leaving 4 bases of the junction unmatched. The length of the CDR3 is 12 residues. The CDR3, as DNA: TGCAGCGTTGAGTCGGACAGGGATGAAGCTTTCTTT. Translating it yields CSVESDRDEAFF.